What follows are 30 T cell receptor beta chains derived from one specimen sequenced in a study of T cell responses to AZD1222 COVID-19 vaccine. Repertoires were generated with immunoSEQ multiplex PCR, while TCRdb's copy carries only in-frame clones and drops some. The table has tens of thousands of clones, roughly nine tenths seen once. The material was peripheral blood, obtained on day 0 of AZD1222 vaccination. These receptors were taken from an adult in good health.

The rearrangement links TRBV18 to TRBJ1-1; possibly TRBD1 for D (5 bases). V lost 1 base and J lost 5, with 8 bases in between. This CDR3 is built from 13 residues. Germline-derived CDR1 and CDR2 are KGHSH and LQKENI. The CDR3 region has the DNA TGTGCCAGCTCACCACAGGGGAAAACTGAAGCTTTCTTT. It yields the protein CASSPQGKTEAFF.

The rearrangement links TRBV4-3 to TRBJ2-2, with D unclear. The CDR3 totals 15 residues. V was clipped by 0 bases and J by 5 bases, with 10 bases between them. From germline, CDR1 is LGHNA and CDR2 YSLEER. CDR3 nucleotides: TGCGCCAGCAGCCAAGATCCTATGGGGACCGGGGAGCTGTTTTTT. Amino acids: CASSQDPMGTGELFF.

This rearrangement joins TRBV4-3 to TRBJ2-3, with TRBD1 identical over 8 bases. This CDR3 comprises 16 residues. Germline CDR1 is LGHNA and CDR2 is YSLEER. The V and J ends lost 0 bases and 2 bases, in that order; junction bases with no gene match: 4. The CDR3 DNA reads TGCGCCAGCAGCCAAGACCCCCAGGGGGCCACAGATACGCAGTATTTT. This encodes CASSQDPQGATDTQYF.

This chain links TRBV11-3 with TRBJ1-4; D is unclear. The germline CDR1 and CDR2 sequences are SGHNT and YENEEA. Deletions cut 5 bases from V and 4 bases from J, with 17 bases between. The length of the CDR3 is 16 residues. CDR3 loop: CASSPGPADGNEKLFF. In DNA form, the CDR3 reads TGTGCCAGCAGCCCCGGACCCGCGGACGGTAATGAAAAACTGTTTTTT.

The rearrangement links TRBV29-1 to TRBJ1-2; tentatively, D is TRBD1 (5 bases). Germline CDR1 and CDR2: SQVTM and ANQGSEA. CDR3 length equals 13 residues. V lost 7 bases and J lost 3, with 15 bases in between. The DNA of the CDR3 is TGCAGCGCTGCTCAGGGTTTGGACTATGGCTACACCTTC. Translated, it gives CSAAQGLDYGYTF.

The rearrangement uses TRBV6-5 and TRBJ1-6; weak D call: TRBD1 (6 bases). This CDR3 is built from 14 residues. Germline CDR1 is MNHEY and CDR2 is SVGAGI. Trimming stripped 8 bases from V and 6 bases from J, with 14 bases between. The CDR3 spells CASSWDIRNSPLHF. The CDR3 DNA reads as TGTGCCAGCTCCTGGGACATCCGTAATTCACCCCTCCACTTT.

The rearrangement uses TRBV29-1 and TRBJ1-1; D call uncertain. This CDR3 has 11 amino acids. Germline CDR1 reads SQVTM; CDR2 reads ANQGSEA. The ends were cut back, 5 bases at V and 1 base at J, with 5 bases in the middle. CDR3 protein: CSVRENTEAFF. CDR3 in DNA: TGCAGCGTTCGGGAGAACACTGAAGCTTTCTTT.

This chain links TRBV4-1 with TRBJ2-3, with D maybe TRBD2 (6 bases). The CDR3 spans 16 residues. Germline-derived CDR1 and CDR2 are MGHRA and YSYEKL. Deletions cut 3 bases from V and 2 bases from J, with 15 bases between. The DNA of the CDR3 is TGCGCCAGCAGCCACGCCCTCGGGGAGGTCACAGATACGCAGTATTTT. The encoded protein is CASSHALGEVTDTQYF.

The rearrangement links TRBV19 to TRBJ1-1; TRBD1 is a possible D gene (5 bases). The ends were cut back, 0 bases at V and 1 base at J, with 9 bases in the middle. This CDR3 has 15 amino acids. CDR1 is LNHDA, CDR2 SQIVND, per germline (reference sequence). Here the CDR3 reads CASSIDRTWNTEAFF. The CDR3 nucleotides read TGTGCCAGTAGTATAGATCGGACATGGAACACTGAAGCTTTCTTT.

The rearrangement uses TRBV27 and TRBJ1-1; 7 nucleotides line up with TRBD1. This CDR3 has 16 residues. Germline CDR1 reads MNHEY; CDR2 reads SMNVEV (reference sequence). The J segment lost 1 base and the V segment lost 2 bases, leaving 7 bases of the junction unmatched. In DNA, the CDR3 is TGTGCCAGCAGTTTAGACCCCACAGGGGCGAACACTGAAGCTTTCTTT. Residues: CASSLDPTGANTEAFF.

The gene calls are TRBV29-1 and TRBJ1-1; possible D gene TRBD1, 5 bases. The ends were cut back, 7 bases at V and 4 bases at J, with 19 bases in the middle. The CDR3 is 14 amino acids. Germline CDR1 SQVTM, CDR2 ANQGSEA. CDR3 nucleotides: TGCAGCGGGAAGAGGGGATCAGGGAGCACTGAAGCTTTCTTT. The encoded protein is CSGKRGSGSTEAFF.

The V gene is TRBV4-2, the J gene TRBJ1-2, with D hard to call. Germline V gene sequence: CDR1 LGHNA, CDR2 YNFKEQ. Deletions cut 4 bases from V and 7 bases from J, with 16 bases between. The CDR3 length is 14 residues. The CDR3 loop reads CASSLTTNPGGYTF. As DNA, the CDR3 is TGTGCCAGCAGCCTCACGACGAATCCAGGTGGCTACACCTTC.

This rearrangement joins TRBV28 to TRBJ1-6, with D unresolved. Germline V gene lookup returns CDR1 MDHEN and CDR2 SYDVKM. There are 14 residues in the CDR3. V was shortened by 4 bases and J by 9 bases, with 13 bases between the two germline ends. The CDR3 loop is CASSSGLTVSPLHF. For the CDR3, the DNA is TGTGCCAGCAGTTCCGGACTAACGGTTTCACCCCTCCACTTT.

This clone was picked up a small number of times. The chain is built from TRBV2 and TRBJ1-2; D gene ambiguous. Trimming stripped 4 bases from V and 0 bases from J, with 12 bases between. This CDR3 is 15 amino acids long. The germline V gene encodes CDR1 SNHLY and CDR2 FYNNEI. The CDR3 DNA reads TGTGCCAGCAGTGCCCGGGGTGCTGCTAACTATGGCTACACCTTC. This codes for CASSARGAANYGYTF.

This chain joins TRBV7-8 and TRBJ2-3; 8 bases fit TRBD2. This CDR3 spans 17 amino acids. The V segment lost 1 base and the J segment 4 bases; nucleotides outside the gene matches: 10. CDR1 and CDR2 from the germline V gene are SGHVS and FQNEAQ. For the CDR3, the DNA is TGTGCCAGCAGCTTAGAGGTCGGTAGCGGGGAAGCAGATACGCAGTATTTT. Translating gives CASSLEVGSGEADTQYF.

This chain connects TRBV4-2 to TRBJ1-1; D is perhaps TRBD1 (6 bases). The germline V gene has CDR1 LGHNA and CDR2 YNFKEQ. Trimming removed 0 bases at V and 10 bases at J, with 12 bases between. The CDR3 consists of 13 residues. The CDR3 protein is CASSQDRGGAAFF. DNA of the CDR3: TGTGCCAGCAGCCAAGATCGGGGGGGGGCAGCTTTCTTT.

The sample holds one count of this clone. The chain has TRBV28 and TRBJ2-1; the match to TRBD2 covers 10 bases. In germline, CDR1 is MDHEN, CDR2 SYDVKM. The CDR3 is made up of 15 amino acids. V shed 8 bases and J 12 bases; nucleotides not matched to a gene: 16. The CDR3 protein is CASLDSPASGRRQFF. In DNA, the CDR3 is TGTGCCAGCCTGGACTCACCAGCTAGCGGGAGAAGGCAGTTCTTC.

V usage is TRBV20-1 and J usage is TRBJ2-7; TRBD2 matches 16 bases. The trim removed 3 bases at V and 6 bases at J, leaving 14 bases unmatched. The CDR3 spans 18 residues. Germline V gene data show CDR1 as DFQATT and CDR2 as SNEGSKA (reference sequence). The CDR3 DNA follows: TGCAGTGCTAGTGGGACTAGCGGGAGGGCCTCTATCGGTATCGAGCAGTACTTC. This codes for CSASGTSGRASIGIEQYF.

This sequence joins TRBV27 and TRBJ2-7; 8 bases match TRBD2. The CDR3 is made up of 17 amino acids. Per the germline V gene, CDR1 is MNHEY and CDR2 is SMNVEV (reference sequence). The junction had 14 bases not matched to a gene; V was cut back by 2 bases and J by 5 bases. The CDR3 nucleotides are TGTGCCAGCAGTTTACTTGCTAGCGGGCCGCCGGGACACGAGCAGTACTTC. Translated, it gives CASSLLASGPPGHEQYF.

The chain joins TRBV6-5 to TRBJ1-2; maybe TRBD1 (5 bases). This CDR3 is 13 amino acids long. Germline V gene lookup returns CDR1 MNHEY and CDR2 SVGAGI. Trimming cost V 10 bases and J 4 bases, with 16 bases left between them. The CDR3 bases are TGTGCCACTACCCGGGACGGTCCCTATGGCTACACCTTC. It specifies CATTRDGPYGYTF.

The J gene is TRBJ1-3, the V gene TRBV27; 8 nucleotides line up with TRBD1. The CDR3 consists of 16 residues. The germline V gene encodes CDR1 MNHEY and CDR2 SMNVEV (reference sequence). V was pared by 5 bases and J by 0 bases, with 6 bases of the junction left unmatched. DNA of the CDR3: TGTGCCAGCAGTGCCCCAGGGGGCGACTCTGGAAACACCATATATTTT. Amino acids: CASSAPGGDSGNTIYF.

The gene calls are TRBV20-1 and TRBJ2-7; D is uncertain. The V end was cut by 5 bases, the J end by 3 bases, with 5 bases between. The CDR3 has 10 amino acids. Germline lookup yields CDR1 DFQATT and CDR2 SNEGSKA (reference sequence). In DNA, the CDR3 is TGCAGTGCTTCCAACTACGAGCAGTACTTC. As protein: CSASNYEQYF.

The chain is built from TRBV7-3 and TRBJ2-2; TRBD2 is a possible D gene (6 bases). Germline V gene data show CDR1 as SGHTA and CDR2 as FQGTGA. V lost 4 bases to trimming and J lost 0 bases, with 12 bases between them. The CDR3 has 16 amino acids. The CDR3 DNA reads TGTGCCAGCAGCTCGCGGGGCAGCGCGAACACCGGGGAGCTGTTTTTT. It yields the protein CASSSRGSANTGELFF. The full variable domain, with the rest looked up from reference TRBV7-3 and TRBJ2-2, is GAGVSQTPSNKVTEKGKYVELRCDPISGHTALYWYRQSLGQGPEFLIYFQGTGAADDSGLPNDRFFAVRPEGSVSTLKIQRTERGDSAVYLCASSSRGSANTGELFFGEGSRLTVL.

This clone was recorded only once. CDR3 nucleotides: TGTGCCAGCAGCTTATCCGATGAGGCGAACACCGGGGAGCTGTTTTTT. Protein: CASSLSDEANTGELFF. This chain joins TRBV7-3 and TRBJ2-2, with D unclear. This CDR3 spans 16 amino acids. Germline lookup yields CDR1 SGHTA and CDR2 FQGTGA. Deletions cut 2 bases from V and 0 bases from J, with 10 bases between.

This rearrangement joins TRBV7-3 to TRBJ2-5; D unresolved. The CDR3 has 13 residues. Trimming shortened V by 5 bases and J by 4 bases, and 11 bases separated the two germline ends. In germline, CDR1 is SGHTA, CDR2 FQGTGA. Written as DNA, the CDR3 is TGTGCCAGCAGCCTGAGACATTCAGAGACCCAGTACTTC. This encodes CASSLRHSETQYF.

This clone appeared a single time. The rearrangement joins TRBV7-9 to TRBJ2-1, with 13 bases fitting TRBD2. Trimming cost V 5 bases and J 9 bases; bases outside gene matches: 13. The CDR3 is 17 amino acids. From germline, CDR1 is SEHNR and CDR2 FQNEAQ (reference sequence). CDR3: CASSPRVRLAGGTEQFF. CDR3 coding DNA: TGTGCCAGCAGCCCCCGGGTTAGACTAGCGGGAGGTACTGAGCAGTTCTTC.

The chain joins TRBV5-6 to TRBJ1-1; D remains ambiguous. The CDR3 totals 14 residues. Germline lookup yields CDR1 SGHDT and CDR2 YYEEEE. V gave up 4 bases and J gave up 1 base, with 11 bases separating them. CDR3 amino acids: CASSRPVENTEAFF. DNA of the CDR3: TGTGCCAGCAGCCGACCCGTGGAGAACACTGAAGCTTTCTTT.

J is TRBJ2-1 and V is TRBV2; 11 bases agree with TRBD2. The CDR3 extends over 18 amino acids. V lost 3 bases, J lost 0 bases, and 7 bases stayed unmatched. Germline assignment: CDR1 SNHLY and CDR2 FYNNEI. The CDR3 bases are TGTGCCAGCAGTGAGGTAGCGGGAGGGACGAGCTCCTACAATGAGCAGTTCTTC. Translating it yields CASSEVAGGTSSYNEQFF.

The chain couples TRBV6-5 to TRBJ2-7, with D uncertain. Germline CDR1 is MNHEY and CDR2 is SVGAGI. Between the trimmed V and J ends, which lost 7 bases and 4 bases, there was a span of 20 bases. CDR3 length equals 15 residues. The CDR3, as DNA: TGTGCCAGCACCACGAAAGTCATCATGGGATACGAGCAGTACTTC. This encodes CASTTKVIMGYEQYF.

This chain joins TRBV4-1 and TRBJ2-7; 12 positions match TRBD2. Germline CDR1 and CDR2: MGHRA and YSYEKL. V lost 3 bases, J lost 5 bases, and 11 bases stayed unmatched. The CDR3 spans 17 residues. CDR3 region: CASSQKAPSGRADEQYF. The CDR3 DNA is TGCGCCAGCAGCCAGAAGGCCCCTAGCGGGAGGGCGGACGAGCAGTACTTC.